This TCR beta chain originates from a study of beta chain features in type 1 diabetes. This clone was seen more than once but under ten times. The entirety of the isolated RNA underwent reverse transcription, so expressed TCRB transcripts were sequenced. The study sequenced naive, central memory and regulatory T cell samples to an average of approximately 4 million reads. Profiling relied on immunoSEQ multiplex PCR, and the TCRdb table lists in-frame clones only, not all of them. The sample contains 150,000 to 170,000 clones, less than 9.5% of which appear only once. This TCR was recovered from a young man in good health. The source material was central memory CD4+ T cells from blood.

This CDR3 reads CASTGQGPNEQFF. DNA of the CDR3: TGTGCCAGCACGGGACAGGGCCCCAATGAGCAGTTCTTC. This chain links TRBV2 with TRBJ2-1; 9 bases are a match to TRBD1. Germline CDR1 reads SNHLY; CDR2 reads FYNNEI. V lost 7 bases to trimming and J lost 6 bases; unmatched junction nucleotides: 4. This CDR3 comprises 13 residues.